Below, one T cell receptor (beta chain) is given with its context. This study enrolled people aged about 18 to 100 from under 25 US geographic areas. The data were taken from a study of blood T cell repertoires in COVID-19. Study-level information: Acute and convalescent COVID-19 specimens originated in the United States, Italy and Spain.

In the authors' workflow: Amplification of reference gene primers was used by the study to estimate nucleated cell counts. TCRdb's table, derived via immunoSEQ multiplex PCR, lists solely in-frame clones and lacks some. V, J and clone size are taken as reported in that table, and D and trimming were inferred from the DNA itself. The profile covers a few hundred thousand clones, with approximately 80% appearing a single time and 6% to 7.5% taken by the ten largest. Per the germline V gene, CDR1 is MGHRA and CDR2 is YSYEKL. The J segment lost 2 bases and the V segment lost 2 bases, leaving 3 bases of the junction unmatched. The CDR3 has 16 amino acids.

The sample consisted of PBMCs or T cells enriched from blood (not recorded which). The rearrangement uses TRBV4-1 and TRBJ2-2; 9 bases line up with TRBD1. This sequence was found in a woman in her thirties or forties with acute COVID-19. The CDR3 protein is CASSQWTGANTGELFF. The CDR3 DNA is TGCGCCAGCAGCCAATGGACAGGGGCTAACACCGGGGAGCTGTTTTTT.